This T cell receptor (beta chain) stems from a study of cytomegalovirus exposure and HLA in healthy donors. V shed 3 bases and J 7 bases; nucleotides not matched to a gene: 8. Germline V lookup: CDR1 SGHVS, CDR2 FNYEAQ. The CDR3 is 15 residues long. PCR employed 60 Vbeta and 13 Jbeta primers. The protocol was immunoSEQ multiplex PCR, while the TCRdb copy is restricted to in-frame clones and leaves out a portion. The sample holds fewer than 45,000 clones; around nine tenths are singletons and the top ten take about 2.5%. This TCR was sampled from a woman younger than 30 in good health and CMV-seronegative. The specimen was PBMCs. The V call is TRBV7-6, the J call TRBJ2-2; 7 bases are shared with TRBD2. The DNA for the CDR3 is TGTGCCAGCAGCTTTGCGGGAGTGGGAGGCGGGGAGCTGTTTTTT. It is translated as CASSFAGVGGGELFF. Complete variable domain (other parts from reference TRBV7-6 and TRBJ2-2): GAGVSQSPRYKVTKRGQDVALRCDPISGHVSLYWYRQALGQGPEFLTYFNYEAQQDKSGLPNDRFSAERPEGSISTLTIQRTEQRDSAMYRCASSFAGVGGGELFFGEGSRLTVL.